This T cell receptor (beta chain) was documented in a study of graft-versus-host responses after intestinal transplantation. General study results and limits: Association was observed between peak circulating GvH clone levels and early post-transplant HvG declines.

V shed 3 bases and J 6 bases; nucleotides not matched to a gene: 17. The length of the CDR3 is 18 residues. CDR1 and CDR2 from the germline V gene are KGHSH and LQKENI. Method: immunoSEQ multiplex PCR; TCRdb's copy keeps in-frame clones and lacks some. Of fewer than 50,000 clones listed, roughly 80% are singletons. For this clone: Its matching antigen is unknown.

V usage is TRBV18 and J usage is TRBJ2-3, with TRBD2 identical over 8 bases. Sequences were derived from unstimulated CD4+ T cells sorted from spleen or lymph node cells, sampled before transplant. The clonotype comes from a human donor who was the organ donor for an intestinal transplant. The CDR3 DNA is TGTGCCAGCTCACCCCCCCGGGAGCGGGAGCGACTTGGTGATACGCAGTATTTT. Translating it yields CASSPPRERERLGDTQYF.